In this sample, the clone carrying this T cell receptor (beta chain) turned up once. As yet, its antigen is unknown. PCR used 60 Vbeta primers and 13 Jbeta primers. Some clones are missing from TCRdb's copy, which holds only in-frame ones; the method was immunoSEQ multiplex PCR. The table shows over 150,000 clones, with roughly 86% occurring only once. This sample stems from a study of cytomegalovirus exposure and HLA in healthy donors. Study observations and caveats: A prior analysis recorded that most TCR beta V segments were productive about 87% or about 30% of the time.

This TCR came from a girl under 18 in good health and CMV-seropositive. The specimen was PBMCs.

CDR3 sequence (DNA): TGTGCCTGGAGTGATACAGGAAACGCGTTCGGAAACACCATATATTTT. Translating gives CAWSDTGNAFGNTIYF. The rearrangement joins TRBV30 to TRBJ1-3, with a tentative D call TRBD1 (5 bases). The germline CDR1 and CDR2 sequences are GTSNPN and SVGIG (reference sequence). CDR3 length: 16 amino acids. Trimming pared 1 base from V and 4 bases from J, leaving 17 bases between. Variable domain in full (rest from reference TRBV30 and TRBJ1-3): SQTIHQWPATLVQPVGSPLSLECTVEGTSNPNLYWYRQAAGRGLQLLFYSVGIGQISSEVPQNLSASRPQDRQFILSSKKLLLSDSGFYLCAWSDTGNAFGNTIYFGEGSWLTVV.